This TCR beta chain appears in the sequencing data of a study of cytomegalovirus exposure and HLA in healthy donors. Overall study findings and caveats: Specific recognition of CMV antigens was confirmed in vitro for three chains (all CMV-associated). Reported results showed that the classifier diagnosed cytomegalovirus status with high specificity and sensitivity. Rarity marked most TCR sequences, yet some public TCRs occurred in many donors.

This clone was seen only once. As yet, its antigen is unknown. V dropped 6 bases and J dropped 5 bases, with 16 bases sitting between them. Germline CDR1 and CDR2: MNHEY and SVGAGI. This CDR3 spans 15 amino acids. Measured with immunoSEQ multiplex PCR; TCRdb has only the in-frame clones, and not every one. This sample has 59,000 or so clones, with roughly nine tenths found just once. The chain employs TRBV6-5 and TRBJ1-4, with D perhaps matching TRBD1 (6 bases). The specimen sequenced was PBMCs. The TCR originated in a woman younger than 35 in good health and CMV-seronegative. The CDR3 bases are TGTGCCAGCAGACGGGACATGATGCTAAATGAAAAACTGTTTTTT. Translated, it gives CASRRDMMLNEKLFF.